The source of this T cell receptor beta chain is a study of cytomegalovirus exposure and HLA in healthy donors. Primers for the PCR totalled 60 Vbeta and 13 Jbeta. Repertoires were generated with immunoSEQ multiplex PCR, while TCRdb's copy carries only in-frame clones and drops some. The data contain about 170,000 clones, about 81% of them singletons. The trim removed 11 bases at V and 3 bases at J, leaving 10 bases unmatched. This CDR3 has 14 residues. CDR1 is MNHEY and CDR2 is SMNVEV in the germline V gene (reference sequence). Sample: PBMCs. This clonotype was sampled from a girl aged 10 to 17 in good health and CMV-seropositive. The chain couples TRBV27 to TRBJ2-1; 7 bases line up with TRBD2. CDR3 nucleotides: TGTGCCGTTGAAGCGGGAAGTTTCTACAATGAGCAGTTCTTC. Protein product: CAVEAGSFYNEQFF.